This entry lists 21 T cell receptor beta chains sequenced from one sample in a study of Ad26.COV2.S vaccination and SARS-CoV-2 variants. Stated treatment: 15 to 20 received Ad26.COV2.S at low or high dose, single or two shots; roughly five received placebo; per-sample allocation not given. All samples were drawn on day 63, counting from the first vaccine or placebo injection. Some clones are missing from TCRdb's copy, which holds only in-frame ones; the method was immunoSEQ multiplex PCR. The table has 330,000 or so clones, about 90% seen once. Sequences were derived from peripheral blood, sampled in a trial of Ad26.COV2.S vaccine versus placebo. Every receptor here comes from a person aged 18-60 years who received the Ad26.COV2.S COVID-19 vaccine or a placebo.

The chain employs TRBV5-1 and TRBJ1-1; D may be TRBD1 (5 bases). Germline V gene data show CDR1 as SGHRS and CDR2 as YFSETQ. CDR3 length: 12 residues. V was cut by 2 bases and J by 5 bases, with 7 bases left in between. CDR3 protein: CASSFSGTEAFF. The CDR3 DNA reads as TGCGCCAGCAGCTTTTCAGGGACTGAAGCTTTCTTT.

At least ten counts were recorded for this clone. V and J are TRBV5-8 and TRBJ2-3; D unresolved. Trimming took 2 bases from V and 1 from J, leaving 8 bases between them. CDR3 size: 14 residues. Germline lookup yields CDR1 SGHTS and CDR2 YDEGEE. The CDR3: CASSLTERTDTQYF. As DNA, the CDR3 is TGTGCCAGCAGCTTAACGGAGCGCACAGATACGCAGTATTTT.

The CDR3 nucleotides are TGTGCCAGCAGCCGTCCGGGACTAGCAGGCGGTTACAATGAGCAGTTCTTC. Protein: CASSRPGLAGGYNEQFF. V gene TRBV2 combines with J gene TRBJ2-1, with TRBD2 matching over 9 bases. V lost 6 bases to trimming and J lost 4 bases; unmatched junction nucleotides: 13. From germline, CDR1 is SNHLY and CDR2 FYNNEI. This CDR3 spans 17 amino acids. The full variable domain, rest sourced from reference TRBV2 and TRBJ2-1, is EPEVTQTPSHQVTQMGQEVILRCVPISNHLYFYWYRQILGQKVEFLVSFYNNEISEKSEIFDDQFSVERPDGSNFTLKIRSTKLEDSAMYFCASSRPGLAGGYNEQFFGPGTRLTVL.

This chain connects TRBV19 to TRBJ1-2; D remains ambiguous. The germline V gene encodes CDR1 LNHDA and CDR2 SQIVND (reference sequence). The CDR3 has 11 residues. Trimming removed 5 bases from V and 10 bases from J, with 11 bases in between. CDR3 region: CASSPGSTYTF. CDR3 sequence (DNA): TGTGCCAGTAGTCCTGGTAGTACCTACACCTTC.

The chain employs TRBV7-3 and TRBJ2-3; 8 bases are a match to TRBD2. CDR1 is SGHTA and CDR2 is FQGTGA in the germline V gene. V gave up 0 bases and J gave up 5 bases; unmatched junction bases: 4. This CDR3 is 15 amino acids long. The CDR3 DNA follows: TGTGCCAGCAGCTTAACGGGACTAGTGGAAGATACGCAGTATTTT. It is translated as CASSLTGLVEDTQYF.

For the CDR3, the DNA is TGCGCCAGCAGCCCTGACACCGGGGGATATGGCTACACCTTC. It specifies CASSPDTGGYGYTF. This chain uses TRBV5-1 with TRBJ1-2, with D maybe TRBD1 (5 bases). The germline V gene has CDR1 SGHRS and CDR2 YFSETQ. There are 14 residues in the CDR3. V lost 4 bases and J 5 bases, leaving 15 bases between the germline ends.

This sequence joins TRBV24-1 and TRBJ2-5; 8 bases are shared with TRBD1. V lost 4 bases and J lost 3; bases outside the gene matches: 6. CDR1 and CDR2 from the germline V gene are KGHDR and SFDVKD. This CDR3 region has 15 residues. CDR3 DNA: TGTGCCACCAGTGACATATCGACAGGGGAAGAGACCCAGTACTTC. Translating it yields CATSDISTGEETQYF.

CDR3 sequence reads: CASSQEGRSDGTGHYEQYF. The DNA for the CDR3 is TGCGCCAGCAGCCAAGAAGGACGTTCCGATGGGACAGGACACTACGAGCAGTACTTC. V gene TRBV4-3 combines with J gene TRBJ2-7, with 8 bases that match TRBD1. Trimming took 0 bases from V and 3 from J; bases not matched to a gene: 16. The germline V gene encodes CDR1 LGHNA and CDR2 YSLEER. The CDR3 consists of 19 residues.

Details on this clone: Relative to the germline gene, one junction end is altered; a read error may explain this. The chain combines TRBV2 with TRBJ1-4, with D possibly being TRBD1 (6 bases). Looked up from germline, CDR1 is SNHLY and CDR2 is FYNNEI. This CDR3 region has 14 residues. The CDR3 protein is CASREGGTNEKLFF. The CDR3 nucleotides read TGTGCCAGCAGGGAAGGGGGAACTAATGAAAAACTGTTTTTT.

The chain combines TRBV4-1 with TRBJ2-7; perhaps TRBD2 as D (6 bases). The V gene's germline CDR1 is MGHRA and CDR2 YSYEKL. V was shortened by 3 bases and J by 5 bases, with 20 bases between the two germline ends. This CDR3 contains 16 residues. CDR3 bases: TGCGCCAGCAGCCAGGTGGGTGTGGGACTGGGACACGAGCAGTACTTC. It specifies CASSQVGVGLGHEQYF.

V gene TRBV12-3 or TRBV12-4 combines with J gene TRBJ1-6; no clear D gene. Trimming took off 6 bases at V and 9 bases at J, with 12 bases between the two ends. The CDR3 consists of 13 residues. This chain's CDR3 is CASSQTRGSPLHF. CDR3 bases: TGTGCCAGCAGCCAAACACGAGGTTCACCCCTCCACTTT.

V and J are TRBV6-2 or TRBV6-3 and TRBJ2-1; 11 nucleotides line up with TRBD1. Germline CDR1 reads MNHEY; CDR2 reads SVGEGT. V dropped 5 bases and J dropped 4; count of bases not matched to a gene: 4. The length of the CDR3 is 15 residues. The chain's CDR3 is CASSPGQGDYNEQFF. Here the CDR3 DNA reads TGTGCCAGCAGTCCGGGACAGGGGGATTACAATGAGCAGTTCTTC.

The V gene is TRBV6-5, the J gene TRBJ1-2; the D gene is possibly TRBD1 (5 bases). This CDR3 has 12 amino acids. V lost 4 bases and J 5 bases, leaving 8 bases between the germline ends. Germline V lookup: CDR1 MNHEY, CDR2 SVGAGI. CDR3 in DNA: TGTGCCAGCAGTTTGAGGGGATATGGCTACACCTTC. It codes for CASSLRGYGYTF.

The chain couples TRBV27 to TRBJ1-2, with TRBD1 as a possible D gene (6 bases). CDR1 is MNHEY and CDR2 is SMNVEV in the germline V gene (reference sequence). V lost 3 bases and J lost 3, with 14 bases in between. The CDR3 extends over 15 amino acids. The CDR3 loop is CASSFYGGADYGYTF. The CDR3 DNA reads TGTGCCAGCAGTTTCTATGGGGGCGCAGACTATGGCTACACCTTC.

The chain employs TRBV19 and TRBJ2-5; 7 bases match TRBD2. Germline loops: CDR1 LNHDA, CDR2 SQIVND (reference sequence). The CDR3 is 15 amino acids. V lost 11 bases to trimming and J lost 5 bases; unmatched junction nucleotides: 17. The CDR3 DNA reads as TGTGCCTCCCGCAAGCTAGCGGTACCTTTGGAGACCCAGTACTTC. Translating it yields CASRKLAVPLETQYF.

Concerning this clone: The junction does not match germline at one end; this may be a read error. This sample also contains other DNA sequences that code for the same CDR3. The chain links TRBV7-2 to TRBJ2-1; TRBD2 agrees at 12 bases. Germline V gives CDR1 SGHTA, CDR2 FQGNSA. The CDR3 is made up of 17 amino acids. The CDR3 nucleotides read TGTGCCAGCAGTGAGACTAGCGGGAGTGTCCCCTATAATGAGCAGTTCTTC. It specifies CASSETSGSVPYNEQFF.

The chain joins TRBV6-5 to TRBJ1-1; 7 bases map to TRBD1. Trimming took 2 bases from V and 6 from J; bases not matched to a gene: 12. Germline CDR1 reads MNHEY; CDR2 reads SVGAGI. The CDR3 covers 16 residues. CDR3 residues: CASSYSTGAPRAEAFF. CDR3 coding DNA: TGTGCCAGCAGTTACAGTACAGGGGCCCCTCGGGCTGAAGCTTTCTTT.

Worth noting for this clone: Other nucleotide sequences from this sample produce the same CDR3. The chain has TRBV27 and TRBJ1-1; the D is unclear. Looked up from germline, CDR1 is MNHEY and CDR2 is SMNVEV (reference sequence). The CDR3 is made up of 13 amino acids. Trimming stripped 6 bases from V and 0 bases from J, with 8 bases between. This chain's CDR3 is CASRGRMNTEAFF. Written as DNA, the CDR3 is TGTGCCAGCAGAGGGCGGATGAACACTGAAGCTTTCTTT.

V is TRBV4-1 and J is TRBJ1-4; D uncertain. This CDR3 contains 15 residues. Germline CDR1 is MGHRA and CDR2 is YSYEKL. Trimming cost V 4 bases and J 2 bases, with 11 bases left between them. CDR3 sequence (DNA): TGCGCCAGCAGCCCCGCCGGGCAGACTAATGAAAAACTGTTTTTT. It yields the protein CASSPAGQTNEKLFF.

In DNA form, the CDR3 reads TGTGCCAGCAGTCCGGTAGCGGGGGGTTTTCAAGAGACCCAGTACTTC. As protein: CASSPVAGGFQETQYF. The rearrangement links TRBV28 to TRBJ2-5; 10 bases align to TRBD2. J gave up 2 bases and V 5 bases, and 8 bases lay outside the gene matches. The germline V gene has CDR1 MDHEN and CDR2 SYDVKM. The CDR3 runs 16 residues.

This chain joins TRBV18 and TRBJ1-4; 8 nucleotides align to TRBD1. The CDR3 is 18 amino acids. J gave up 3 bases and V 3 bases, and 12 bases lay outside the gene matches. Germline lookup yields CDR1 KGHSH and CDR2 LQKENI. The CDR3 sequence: CASSPGSAGGSSNEKLFF. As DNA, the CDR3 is TGTGCCAGCTCACCGGGGTCGGCAGGGGGCTCCTCTAATGAAAAACTGTTTTTT.